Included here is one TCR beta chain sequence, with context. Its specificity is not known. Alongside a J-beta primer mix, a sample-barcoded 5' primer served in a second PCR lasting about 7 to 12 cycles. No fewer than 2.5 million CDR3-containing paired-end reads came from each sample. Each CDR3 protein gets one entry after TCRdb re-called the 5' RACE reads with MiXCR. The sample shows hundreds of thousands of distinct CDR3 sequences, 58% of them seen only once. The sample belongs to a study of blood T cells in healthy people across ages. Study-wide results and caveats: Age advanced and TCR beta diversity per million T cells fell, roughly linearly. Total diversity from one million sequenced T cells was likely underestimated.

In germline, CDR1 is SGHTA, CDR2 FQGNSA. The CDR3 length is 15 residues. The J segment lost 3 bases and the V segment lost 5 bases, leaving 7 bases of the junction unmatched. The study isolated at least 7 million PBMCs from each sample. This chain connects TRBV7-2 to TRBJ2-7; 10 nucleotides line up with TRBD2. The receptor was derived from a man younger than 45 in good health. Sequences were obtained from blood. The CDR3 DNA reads TGTGCCAGCAGCCCCAGCGGGGGGGGGATCTACGAGCAGTACTTC. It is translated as CASSPSGGGIYEQYF.